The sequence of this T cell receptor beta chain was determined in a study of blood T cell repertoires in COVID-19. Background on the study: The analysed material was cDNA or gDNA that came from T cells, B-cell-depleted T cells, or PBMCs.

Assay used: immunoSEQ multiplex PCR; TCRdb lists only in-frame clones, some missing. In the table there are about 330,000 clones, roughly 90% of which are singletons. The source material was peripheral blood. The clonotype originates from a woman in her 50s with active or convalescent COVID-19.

CDR3 amino acids: CASSVVTSGRETQYF. Written as DNA, the CDR3 is TGTGCCAGCAGCGTAGTGACTAGCGGGAGGGAGACCCAGTACTTC. The chain recombines TRBV9 with TRBJ2-5; 13 nucleotides match TRBD2. Germline-derived CDR1 and CDR2 are SGDLS and YYNGEE. The length of the CDR3 is 15 residues. J was trimmed by 5 bases and V by 0 bases; bases with no gene match: 1.